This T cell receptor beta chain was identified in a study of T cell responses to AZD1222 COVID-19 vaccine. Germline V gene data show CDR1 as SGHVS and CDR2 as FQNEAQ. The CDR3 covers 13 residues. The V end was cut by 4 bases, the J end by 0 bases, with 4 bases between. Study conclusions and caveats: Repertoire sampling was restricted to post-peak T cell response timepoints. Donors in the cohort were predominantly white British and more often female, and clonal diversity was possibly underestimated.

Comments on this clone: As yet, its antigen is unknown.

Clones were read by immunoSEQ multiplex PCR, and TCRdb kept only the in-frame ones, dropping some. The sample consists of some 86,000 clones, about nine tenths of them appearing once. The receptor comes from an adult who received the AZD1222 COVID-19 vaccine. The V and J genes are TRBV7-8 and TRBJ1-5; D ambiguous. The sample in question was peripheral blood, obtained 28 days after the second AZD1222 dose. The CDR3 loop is CASSWDSNQPQHF. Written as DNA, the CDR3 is TGTGCCAGCAGCTGGGATAGCAATCAGCCCCAGCATTTT.